The sequence of this T cell receptor (beta chain) was determined in a study of beta chain features in type 1 diabetes. Findings and caveats of the study: Among all four CD4+ subsets, Type 1 diabetes patients had TCRB CDR3s that were moderately but significantly shorter.

Expressed TCRB transcripts got sequenced, as all isolated RNA was reverse transcribed. Only in-frame clones appear in the TCRdb table, and some are missing; sequencing was by immunoSEQ multiplex PCR. The table lists hundreds of thousands of clones, around 15% of them singletons. For this clone: Its antigen remains unknown.

The sequence was collected from a man aged 18-30 years with type 1 diabetes. Sample: naive CD4+ T cells from blood.

CDR3 loop: CASSLSAGEWEKLFF. In DNA, the CDR3 is TGTGCCAGCAGCTTATCGGCAGGGGAGTGGGAAAAACTGTTTTTT. This rearrangement joins TRBV7-6 to TRBJ1-4; possible D gene TRBD1, 6 bases. Germline V gene data show CDR1 as SGHVS and CDR2 as FNYEAQ. V was pared by 2 bases and J by 8 bases, with 15 bases between. The CDR3 loop spans 15 amino acids.